Following are 28 T cell receptor beta chains from one sample sequenced in a study of cytomegalovirus exposure and HLA in healthy donors. Both 60 Vbeta primers and 13 Jbeta primers went into the PCR. Method: immunoSEQ multiplex PCR; TCRdb's copy keeps in-frame clones and lacks some. The table includes about 150,000 clones, 79% detected once. Material: PBMCs. The receptors derive from a man aged 30 to 45 in good health and CMV-seropositive.

The rearrangement uses TRBV19 and TRBJ1-1, with 7 bases that match TRBD1. Trimming at V came to 10 bases and at J to 1 base, leaving 3 bases not matched to a gene. The CDR3 loop spans 12 amino acids. CDR1 and CDR2 from the germline V gene are LNHDA and SQIVND (reference sequence). This chain's CDR3 is CATGQKNTEAFF. DNA for the CDR3: TGTGCCACGGGACAGAAGAACACTGAAGCTTTCTTT.

The chain has TRBV18 and TRBJ2-7; 10 nucleotides align to TRBD1. The CDR3 spans 13 residues. The junction had 3 bases not matched to a gene; V was cut back by 5 bases and J by 5 bases. The germline V gene has CDR1 KGHSH and CDR2 LQKENI. This chain's CDR3 is CASSDRGRNEQYF. The CDR3 nucleotides read TGTGCCAGCTCAGACAGGGGGCGAAACGAGCAGTACTTC.

The rearrangement joins TRBV7-9 to TRBJ2-2; maybe TRBD2 (6 bases). The CDR3 has 13 residues. V lost 11 bases to trimming and J lost 6 bases, with 16 bases between them. Germline CDR1 reads SEHNR; CDR2 reads FQNEAQ (reference sequence). The chain's CDR3 is CAAGRDPSGELFF. The DNA of the CDR3 is TGTGCCGCGGGGCGGGACCCCTCCGGGGAGCTGTTTTTT.

The chain has TRBV7-9 and TRBJ2-3, with a weak D call TRBD2 (6 bases). Germline CDR1 SEHNR, CDR2 FQNEAQ (reference sequence). The CDR3 extends over 11 amino acids. CDR3 residues: CGAGSTDTQYF. CDR3 sequence (DNA): TGTGGGGCGGGAAGCACAGATACGCAGTATTTT.

The V call is TRBV5-1, the J call TRBJ1-4; D is possibly TRBD1 (6 bases). CDR3 length: 17 amino acids. Trimming cost V 2 bases and J 0 bases, with 14 bases left between them. CDR1 is SGHRS, CDR2 YFSETQ, per germline. In DNA, the CDR3 is TGCGCCAGCAGCTTTACAGGGCGGGTTGCAACTAATGAAAAACTGTTTTTT. Translating it yields CASSFTGRVATNEKLFF.

This clone was detected only once. The chain recombines TRBV27 with TRBJ2-1; 11 bases map to TRBD2. The germline V gene has CDR1 MNHEY and CDR2 SMNVEV (reference sequence). The CDR3 consists of 13 residues. The J segment lost 10 bases and the V segment lost 6 bases, leaving 5 bases of the junction unmatched. CDR3 in DNA: TGTGCCAGCAGATTAGCGGGAGGGCAGGAGCAGTTCTTC. This codes for CASRLAGGQEQFF.

The J gene is TRBJ1-2, the V gene TRBV6-5, with unresolved D. Germline V lookup: CDR1 MNHEY, CDR2 SVGAGI. The CDR3 covers 15 residues. V was trimmed by 0 bases and J by 2 bases, leaving 10 bases between them. The CDR3 nucleotides read TGTGCCAGCAGTTACTCGACCACTATAAACTATGGCTACACCTTC. Translation gives CASSYSTTINYGYTF.

This clone was seen ten or more times. The genes are TRBV11-1 and TRBJ1-4, with 7 nucleotides matching TRBD1. The J segment lost 1 base and the V segment lost 5 bases, leaving 4 bases of the junction unmatched. The CDR3 runs 15 residues. CDR1 is SGHAT, CDR2 FQDESV, per germline (reference sequence). CDR3 residues: CASSVRQGTNEKLFF. In DNA, the CDR3 is TGTGCCAGCAGCGTGCGACAGGGAACTAATGAAAAACTGTTTTTT.

V is TRBV9 and J is TRBJ2-1; 8 nucleotides agree with TRBD2. The CDR3 runs to 14 residues. V trimming: 1 base; J trimming: 7 bases; junction bases outside the gene matches: 4. Germline V gene lookup returns CDR1 SGDLS and CDR2 YYNGEE. The CDR3 loop reads CASSVIAGWNEQFF. CDR3 nucleotide sequence: TGTGCCAGCAGCGTAATAGCGGGGTGGAATGAGCAGTTCTTC.

The chain couples TRBV28 to TRBJ2-5, with a weak D call TRBD1 (7 bases). The length of the CDR3 is 13 residues. The germline V gene encodes CDR1 MDHEN and CDR2 SYDVKM. V was pared by 7 bases and J by 3 bases, with 12 bases between. The CDR3 bases are TGTGCCAGCACCCCAGGGGGGAAAGAGACCCAGTACTTC. The encoded protein is CASTPGGKETQYF.

The chain carries TRBV6-1 and TRBJ2-2; tentative D call: TRBD1 (6 bases). This CDR3 is 15 amino acids long. V was cut by 2 bases and J by 5 bases, with 12 bases left in between. CDR1 and CDR2 from the germline V gene are MNHNS and SASEGT. The CDR3 DNA follows: TGTGCCAGCAGTGAATCGGGACATATGACCGGGGAGCTGTTTTTT. Amino acid sequence: CASSESGHMTGELFF.

The CDR3: CASSLIGAGEQPQHF. The CDR3, as DNA: TGTGCCAGCAGTTTGATCGGGGCAGGGGAGCAGCCCCAGCATTTT. This chain joins TRBV28 and TRBJ1-5; D possibly corresponds to TRBD1 (6 bases). This CDR3 is 15 amino acids long. V lost 3 bases and J 7 bases, leaving 16 bases between the germline ends. The germline V gene encodes CDR1 MDHEN and CDR2 SYDVKM.

A few counts support this clone. The chain couples TRBV30 to TRBJ1-2; D might be TRBD1 (5 bases). CDR3 length equals 15 residues. V was pared by 0 bases and J by 5 bases, with 16 bases between. Germline V gives CDR1 GTSNPN, CDR2 SVGIG (reference sequence). The CDR3 DNA follows: TGTGCCTGGAGTGTTCGGCAGCCGGGGGTGTATGGCTACACCTTC. Encoded protein: CAWSVRQPGVYGYTF.

The chain has TRBV14 and TRBJ2-5; a weak D match, TRBD1 (6 bases). Germline V lookup: CDR1 SGHDN, CDR2 FVKESK. The CDR3 is made up of 14 amino acids. V lost 4 bases and J 5 bases, leaving 14 bases between the germline ends. The CDR3 region has the DNA TGTGCCAGCAGCCTCCCGGACAGCTGGGAGACCCAGTACTTC. Amino acid sequence: CASSLPDSWETQYF.

The chain uses TRBV7-5 and TRBJ2-7; whether TRBD2, the table's D call, matches the DNA was not checked. TRBV7-5 is a pseudogene locus. There are 14 residues in the CDR3. Written as DNA, the CDR3 is TGTGCCAGAAGCTTAGAAGCTAGCTCCTACGAGCAGTACTTC. Protein: CARSLEASSYEQYF.

This clone appeared once. The rearrangement joins TRBV28 to TRBJ2-7, with 8 bases that match TRBD2. Germline V gene data show CDR1 as MDHEN and CDR2 as SYDVKM. Unmatched junction bases numbered 8, after V lost 4 bases and J lost 6 bases. CDR3 length: 14 residues. DNA of the CDR3: TGTGCCAGCAGTTCCGGGACTAGAGTCACCGAGCAGTACTTC. This codes for CASSSGTRVTEQYF.

The J gene is TRBJ1-1, the V gene TRBV7-2; tentatively, D is TRBD1 (6 bases). Germline values: CDR1 SGHTA, CDR2 FQGNSA. The CDR3 spans 11 residues. The ends were cut back, 6 bases at V and 11 bases at J, with 13 bases in the middle. CDR3 nucleotides: TGTGCCAGCAGTCAGGGGATTCCGGCTTTCTTT. It translates to CASSQGIPAFF.

J is TRBJ1-1 and V is TRBV30, with D maybe TRBD1 (5 bases). The CDR3 runs 12 residues. Germline lookup yields CDR1 GTSNPN and CDR2 SVGIG (reference sequence). V was clipped by 0 bases and J by 6 bases, with 8 bases between them. The CDR3 region is CAWSVRGSEAFF. CDR3 DNA: TGTGCCTGGAGTGTTCGGGGGTCTGAAGCTTTCTTT.

The V and J genes are TRBV2 and TRBJ2-5, with TRBD1 matching 8 bases. CDR3 length: 11 residues. V lost 7 bases to trimming and J lost 11 bases; unmatched junction nucleotides: 6. CDR1 is SNHLY, CDR2 FYNNEI, per germline. CDR3 in amino acids: CASTPDRGQYF. The CDR3 nucleotides read TGTGCCAGCACTCCCGACAGGGGTCAGTACTTC.

This chain joins TRBV7-3 and TRBJ2-3; TRBD1 matches 9 bases. The CDR3 runs to 17 residues. Germline CDR1 SGHTA, CDR2 FQGTGA. J gave up 1 base and V 1 base, and 6 bases lay outside the gene matches. DNA for the CDR3: TGTGCCAGCAGCTTAAATACAGGGGGCGCCGGCACAGATACGCAGTATTTT. Amino acids: CASSLNTGGAGTDTQYF.

The genes are TRBV7-6 and TRBJ2-1; TRBD2 agrees at 8 bases. The J segment lost 2 bases and the V segment lost 5 bases, leaving 8 bases of the junction unmatched. Germline values: CDR1 SGHVS, CDR2 FNYEAQ. The CDR3 runs 16 residues. The DNA of the CDR3 is TGTGCCAGCAGCGCCTATACTAGCGGCGCCTACAATGAGCAGTTCTTC. Its translation is CASSAYTSGAYNEQFF.

The chain recombines TRBV2 with TRBJ2-2; perhaps TRBD1 as D (6 bases). The germline V gene has CDR1 SNHLY and CDR2 FYNNEI. CDR3 length: 14 amino acids. Trimming removed 6 bases from V and 5 bases from J, with 13 bases in between. CDR3 in DNA: TGTGCCAGCAGCACTGGGGGCGGGACCGGGGAGCTGTTTTTT. This gives the protein CASSTGGGTGELFF.

The chain combines TRBV5-1 with TRBJ1-1, with D unresolved. The CDR3 is 18 residues long. Germline V gives CDR1 SGHRS, CDR2 YFSETQ. V lost 4 bases to trimming and J lost 2 bases, with 24 bases between them. CDR3 bases: TGCGCCAGCAGCCGTGATGGGCCTGAACCGGGAACTAACACTGAAGCTTTCTTT. This codes for CASSRDGPEPGTNTEAFF.

The gene calls are TRBV27 and TRBJ2-3; D perhaps matches TRBD2 (5 bases). Germline-derived CDR1 and CDR2 are MNHEY and SMNVEV (reference sequence). V was cut by 4 bases and J by 2 bases, with 13 bases left in between. The CDR3 loop spans 15 amino acids. This CDR3 is CASSWRGLITDTQYF. CDR3 DNA sequence: TGTGCCAGCAGTTGGAGAGGGCTCATCACAGATACGCAGTATTTT.

This clone came up a few times. The chain couples TRBV30 to TRBJ2-3; TRBD2 is a possible D gene (6 bases). Germline loops: CDR1 GTSNPN, CDR2 SVGIG (reference sequence). V was cut by 4 bases and J by 2 bases, with 10 bases left in between. The CDR3 extends over 13 amino acids. The CDR3 nucleotides are TGTGCCTGGACTCGCGGGGCCACAGATACGCAGTATTTT. The encoded protein is CAWTRGATDTQYF.

The chain has TRBV11-2 and TRBJ2-5; TRBD2 aligns across 8 bases. CDR3 length: 16 amino acids. Germline lookup yields CDR1 SGHAT and CDR2 FQNNGV. V dropped 2 bases and J dropped 5; count of bases not matched to a gene: 10. The CDR3, as DNA: TGTGCCAGCAGCTTAATACTAGCGGTTGGTGGGGAGACCCAGTACTTC. The encoded protein is CASSLILAVGGETQYF.

The chain links TRBV2 to TRBJ2-5, with D possibly being TRBD2 (5 bases). The V gene lost 5 bases and the J gene lost 5 bases, with 18 bases spanning the gap. CDR3 length: 15 residues. CDR1 is SNHLY, CDR2 FYNNEI, per germline. The DNA for the CDR3 is TGTGCCAGCAGTTTCCGGGGAAGGGCCGAGGAGACCCAGTACTTC. This codes for CASSFRGRAEETQYF. The full variable domain, completed using reference TRBV2 and TRBJ2-5, is EPEVTQTPSHQVTQMGQEVILRCVPISNHLYFYWYRQILGQKVEFLVSFYNNEISEKSEIFDDQFSVERPDGSNFTLKIRSTKLEDSAMYFCASSFRGRAEETQYFGPGTRLLVL.

The gene calls are TRBV7-9 and TRBJ2-7; 7 bases are a match to TRBD1. CDR3 size: 15 residues. Trimming took 4 bases from V and 4 from J; bases not matched to a gene: 10. CDR1 and CDR2 from the germline V gene are SEHNR and FQNEAQ (reference sequence). The CDR3 DNA reads as TGTGCCAGCAGCTGGGGGACAGTTTCTAATTACGAGCAGTACTTC. Amino acid sequence: CASSWGTVSNYEQYF.